The 18 T cell receptor beta chains reported below all come from one sample, sequenced in a study of TIL therapy for anti-PD-1-resistant metastatic lung cancer. Time point described: pre-treatment sample, taken before nivolumab and TIL therapy. Most excised metastases sampled were pleural nodules or supraclavicular lymph nodes. Sequencing used immunoSEQ v3. Profiling relied on immunoSEQ multiplex PCR, and the TCRdb table lists in-frame clones only, not all of them. The sample has roughly 92,000 clones; 55% to 75% are singletons. The sequenced sample was tumor tissue, obtained at baseline. The receptors come from a person between 30 and 80 years old with non-small cell lung cancer.

Written as DNA, the CDR3 is TGCGCCAGCAGCCCACAGACTAGCGGGGTATCCTACGAGCAGTACTTC. Its protein product is CASSPQTSGVSYEQYF. The chain has TRBV4-3 and TRBJ2-7, with 11 bases lining up with TRBD2. The CDR3 contains 16 residues. CDR1 is LGHNA, CDR2 YSLEER, per germline. The junction had 6 bases not matched to a gene; V was cut back by 4 bases and J by 1 base.

The gene calls are TRBV19 and TRBJ2-6; 7 bases map to TRBD1. CDR1 and CDR2 (germline): LNHDA, SQIVND (reference sequence). The CDR3 sequence is 18 residues long. V was pared by 6 bases and J by 0 bases, with 11 bases of the junction left unmatched. The CDR3 reads CASRGMGQYSSGANVLTF. CDR3 sequence (DNA): TGTGCCAGTAGGGGAATGGGACAGTATTCCTCTGGGGCCAACGTCCTGACTTTC.

V and J are TRBV21-1 and TRBJ1-1. TRBV21-1 constitutes a pseudogene. CDR3 length: 16 residues. The CDR3 region is CASSRGEGSRNTEAFF. CDR3 nucleotide sequence: TGTGCCAGCAGCCGGGGAGAGGGGAGCCGGAACACTGAAGCTTTCTTT.

This clone was detected only once. This chain links TRBV18 with TRBJ1-5; no clear D gene. The germline V gene encodes CDR1 KGHSH and CDR2 LQKENI. The CDR3 has 16 amino acids. Trimming removed 2 bases from V and 5 bases from J, with 16 bases in between. CDR3 sequence (DNA): TGTGCCAGCTCACCAGAAGGTGCCATGAACGATCAGCCCCAGCATTTT. It encodes CASSPEGAMNDQPQHF.

The CDR3 region is CASSVRASSRTDTQYF. For the CDR3, the DNA is TGTGCCAGCAGCGTTAGGGCTTCAAGTCGCACAGATACGCAGTATTTT. The J gene is TRBJ2-3, the V gene TRBV9; D is unresolved. CDR1 is SGDLS and CDR2 is YYNGEE in the germline V gene. This CDR3 region has 16 residues. The ends were cut back, 2 bases at V and 1 base at J, with 14 bases in the middle.

This clone was detected only a few times. CDR3 sequence: CASSLSFYDGYTF. In DNA form, the CDR3 reads TGTGCCAGCAGTTTATCCTTTTACGATGGCTACACCTTC. The genes are TRBV27 and TRBJ1-2; D remains ambiguous. There are 13 residues in the CDR3. V shed 0 bases and J shed 6 bases, with 8 bases lying between them. Germline CDR1 is MNHEY and CDR2 is SMNVEV (reference sequence).

The chain is built from TRBV25-1 and TRBJ1-1; TRBD1 might be the D (5 bases). Trimming cost V 8 bases and J 7 bases, with 17 bases left between them. Germline CDR1 MGHDK, CDR2 SYGVNS. CDR3 size: 13 residues. CDR3 protein: CASLEAGRGEAFF. The CDR3 DNA reads TGTGCCAGCCTGGAAGCAGGGAGAGGTGAAGCTTTCTTT.

The gene calls are TRBV5-1 and TRBJ2-5, with 14 bases matching TRBD2. Germline V gene sequence: CDR1 SGHRS, CDR2 YFSETQ. Germline trimming cut 2 bases from V and 3 bases from J; bases unmatched to any gene: 3. The CDR3 extends over 16 amino acids. The CDR3: CASSFGLAGGEETQYF. For the CDR3, the DNA is TGCGCCAGCAGCTTCGGACTAGCGGGAGGTGAAGAGACCCAGTACTTC.

The rearrangement uses TRBV6-2 or TRBV6-3 and TRBJ2-3; 12 bases fit TRBD2. The CDR3 is 16 residues long. V gave up 5 bases and J gave up 5 bases; unmatched junction bases: 8. Germline values: CDR1 MNHEY, CDR2 SVGEGT. The CDR3 sequence: CASSNPTSGGGDTQYF. Here the CDR3 DNA reads TGTGCCAGCAGTAACCCGACTAGCGGGGGAGGAGATACGCAGTATTTT.

The chain uses TRBV18 and TRBJ1-3, with D hard to call. V was pared by 3 bases and J by 0 bases, with 9 bases between. Germline V lookup: CDR1 KGHSH, CDR2 LQKENI. This CDR3 is built from 15 residues. CDR3 in amino acids: CASSPGRSSGNTIYF. DNA of the CDR3: TGTGCCAGCTCACCCGGACGGTCCTCTGGAAACACCATATATTTT.

This clone came up a few times. The chain uses TRBV7-6 and TRBJ1-1, with TRBD1 identical over 7 bases. Germline V CDR1 and CDR2: SGHVS, FNYEAQ. The ends lost 3 bases at V and 2 bases at J; junction bases unmatched: 6. The CDR3 loop spans 15 amino acids. The CDR3 DNA reads as TGTGCCAGCAGCTTCCGGACAGGACCAAACACTGAAGCTTTCTTT. It specifies CASSFRTGPNTEAFF.

The chain uses TRBV19 and TRBJ1-6, with D maybe TRBD1 (6 bases). V lost 9 bases and J 0 bases, leaving 15 bases between the germline ends. Germline CDR1 reads LNHDA; CDR2 reads SQIVND (reference sequence). There are 16 residues in the CDR3. The CDR3 loop is CARSGQPSSYNSPLHF. The CDR3 DNA reads TGTGCCAGGAGTGGACAGCCTAGCTCCTATAATTCACCCCTCCACTTT.

The rearrangement links TRBV7-9 to TRBJ2-5; possibly TRBD1 for D (6 bases). The CDR3 is 17 amino acids. Trimming pared 2 bases from V and 0 bases from J, leaving 16 bases between. Germline loops: CDR1 SEHNR, CDR2 FQNEAQ (reference sequence). In nucleotides, the CDR3 is TGTGCCAGCAGCTTACAGGGAGCAGGGGCCGACCAAGAGACCCAGTACTTC. Protein product: CASSLQGAGADQETQYF.

The gene calls are TRBV14 and TRBJ1-3; no firm D call. V lost 3 bases and J 1 base, leaving 4 bases between the germline ends. The CDR3 consists of 13 residues. The germline gives CDR1 SGHDN, CDR2 FVKESK. CDR3: CASSHDSGNTIYF. CDR3 DNA: TGTGCCAGCAGCCATGATTCTGGAAACACCATATATTTT.

This rearrangement joins TRBV5-4 to TRBJ2-3; 14 positions agree with TRBD2. Trimming removed 3 bases from V and 0 bases from J; junction bases left unmatched: 6. CDR1 is SGHNT, CDR2 YYREEE, per germline (reference sequence). The CDR3 is made up of 18 amino acids. The CDR3 region is CASSSWTSGGHSTDTQYF. CDR3 DNA sequence: TGTGCCAGCAGCTCATGGACTAGCGGGGGGCACAGCACAGATACGCAGTATTTT.

The chain carries TRBV19 and TRBJ2-3; no reliable D call. This CDR3 spans 14 amino acids. Germline V lookup: CDR1 LNHDA, CDR2 SQIVND (reference sequence). The V end was cut by 1 base, the J end by 1 base, with 6 bases between. CDR3 residues: CASSIGGGTDTQYF. CDR3 DNA sequence: TGTGCCAGTAGTATAGGAGGAGGCACAGATACGCAGTATTTT.

This clone was seen a few times. This sequence joins TRBV6-2 or TRBV6-3 and TRBJ2-7; TRBD1 aligns across 8 bases. The CDR3 contains 15 residues. Trimming took 5 bases from V and 3 from J; bases not matched to a gene: 9. In germline, CDR1 is MNHEY, CDR2 SVGEGT. The CDR3 sequence: CASSSRTGKVYEQYF. The CDR3 DNA reads as TGTGCCAGCAGTAGTCGGACAGGGAAAGTCTACGAGCAGTACTTC.

This chain connects TRBV6-5 to TRBJ1-5, with unresolved D. Trimming took 4 bases from V and 3 from J, leaving 13 bases between them. The CDR3 has 15 amino acids. CDR1 and CDR2 (germline): MNHEY, SVGAGI. CDR3 protein: CASSSWAGSNQPQHF. CDR3 DNA: TGTGCCAGCAGTTCCTGGGCCGGCTCCAATCAGCCCCAGCATTTT.